This record looks at one T cell receptor beta chain sequence and its context. The sample originates from a study of blood T cell repertoires in COVID-19. Study information: Sites across the United States, Italy and Spain contributed samples from acute and convalescent COVID-19.

As processed by the authors: For nucleated cells, counts were estimated from reference gene primer amplification. Clones were read by immunoSEQ multiplex PCR, and TCRdb kept only the in-frame ones, dropping some. That table is the source of V, J and clone size, and D and trimming were worked out from the DNA. The sample includes some 53,000 clones, approximately 84% of them seen just once. The J segment lost 1 base and the V segment lost 1 base, leaving 6 bases of the junction unmatched. This CDR3 is built from 17 residues. CDR1 SGDLS and CDR2 YYNGEE come from the germline V gene. This receptor was obtained from a man in his 70s with acute or convalescent COVID-19. The sample taken for sequencing was peripheral blood. J is TRBJ2-3 and V is TRBV9, with 10 bases matching TRBD2. CDR3 sequence (DNA): TGTGCCAGCAGCGTATCCACTGGGACTAGCGGCACAGATACGCAGTATTTT. This gives the protein CASSVSTGTSGTDTQYF.